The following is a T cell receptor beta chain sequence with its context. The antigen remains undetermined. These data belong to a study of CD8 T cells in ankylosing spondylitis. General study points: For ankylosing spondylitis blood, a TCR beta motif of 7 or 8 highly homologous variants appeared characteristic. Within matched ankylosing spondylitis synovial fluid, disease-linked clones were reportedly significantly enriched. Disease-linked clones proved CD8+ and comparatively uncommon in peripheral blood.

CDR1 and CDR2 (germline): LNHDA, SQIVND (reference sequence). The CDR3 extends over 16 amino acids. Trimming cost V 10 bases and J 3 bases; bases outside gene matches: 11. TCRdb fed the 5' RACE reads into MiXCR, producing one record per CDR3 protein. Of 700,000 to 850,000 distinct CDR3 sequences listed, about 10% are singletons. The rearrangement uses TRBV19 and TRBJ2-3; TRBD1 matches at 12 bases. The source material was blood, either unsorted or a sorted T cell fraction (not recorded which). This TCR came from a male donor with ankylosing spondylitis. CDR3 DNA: TGTGCCACCTCTAGTACGGGACAGGGGGCAACAGATACGCAGTATTTT. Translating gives CATSSTGQGATDTQYF. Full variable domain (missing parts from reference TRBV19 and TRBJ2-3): DGGITQSPKYLFRKEGQNVTLSCEQNLNHDAMYWYRQDPGQGLRLIYYSQIVNDFQKGDIAEGYSVSREKKESFPLTVTSAQKNPTAFYLCATSSTGQGATDTQYFGPGTRLTVL.